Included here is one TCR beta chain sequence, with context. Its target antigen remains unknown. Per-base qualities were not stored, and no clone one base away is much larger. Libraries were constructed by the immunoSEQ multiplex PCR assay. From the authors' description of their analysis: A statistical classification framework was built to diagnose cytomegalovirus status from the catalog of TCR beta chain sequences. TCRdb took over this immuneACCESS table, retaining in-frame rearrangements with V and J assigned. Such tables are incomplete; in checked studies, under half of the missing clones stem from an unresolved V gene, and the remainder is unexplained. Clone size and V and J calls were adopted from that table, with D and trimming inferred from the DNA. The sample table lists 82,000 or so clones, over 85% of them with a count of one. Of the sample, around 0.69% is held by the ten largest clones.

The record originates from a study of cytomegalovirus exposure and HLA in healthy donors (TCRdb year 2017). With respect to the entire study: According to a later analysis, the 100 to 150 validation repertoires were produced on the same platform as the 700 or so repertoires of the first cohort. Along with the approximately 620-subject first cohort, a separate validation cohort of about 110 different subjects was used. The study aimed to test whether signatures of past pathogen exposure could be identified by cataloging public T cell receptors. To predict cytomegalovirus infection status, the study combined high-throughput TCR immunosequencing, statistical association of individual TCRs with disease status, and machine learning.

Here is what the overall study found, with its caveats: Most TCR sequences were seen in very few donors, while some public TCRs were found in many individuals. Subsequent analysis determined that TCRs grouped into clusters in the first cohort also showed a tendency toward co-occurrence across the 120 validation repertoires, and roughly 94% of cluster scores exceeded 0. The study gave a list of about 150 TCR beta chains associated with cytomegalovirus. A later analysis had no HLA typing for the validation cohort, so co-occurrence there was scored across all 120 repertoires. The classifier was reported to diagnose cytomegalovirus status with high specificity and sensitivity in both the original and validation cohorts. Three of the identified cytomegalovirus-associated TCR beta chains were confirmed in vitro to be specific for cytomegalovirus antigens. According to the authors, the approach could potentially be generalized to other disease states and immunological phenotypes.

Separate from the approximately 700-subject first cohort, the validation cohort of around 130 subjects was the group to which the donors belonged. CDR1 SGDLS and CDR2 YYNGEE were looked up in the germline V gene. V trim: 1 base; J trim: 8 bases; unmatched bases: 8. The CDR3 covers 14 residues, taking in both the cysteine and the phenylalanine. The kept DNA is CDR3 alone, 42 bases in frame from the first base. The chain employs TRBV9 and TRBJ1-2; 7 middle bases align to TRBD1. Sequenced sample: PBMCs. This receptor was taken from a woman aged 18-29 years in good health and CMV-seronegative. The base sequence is TGTGCCAGCAGCGTAACGGGCGGGACAGAGGGCTACACCTTC. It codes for CASSVTGGTEGYTF.